The 4 T cell receptor beta chains given below trace back to one sample, sequenced in a study of blood T cell repertoires in COVID-19. TCRdb's table, derived via immunoSEQ multiplex PCR, lists solely in-frame clones and lacks some. The sample includes 8,000 or so clones, around nine tenths of them seen just once. Specimen: peripheral blood. These receptors were obtained from a woman in her forties or fifties with active or convalescent COVID-19.

The chain employs TRBV29-1 and TRBJ2-3, with 16 bases aligning to TRBD2. The CDR3 has 18 amino acids. The J segment lost 1 base and the V segment lost 2 bases, leaving 6 bases of the junction unmatched. Germline CDR1 is SQVTM and CDR2 is ANQGSEA. In DNA form, the CDR3 reads TGCAGCGTTGAAACGGGACTAGCGGGAGGGCGGGGCACAGATACGCAGTATTTT. This encodes CSVETGLAGGRGTDTQYF.

This chain links TRBV19 with TRBJ2-5; maybe TRBD2 (5 bases). The germline V gene encodes CDR1 LNHDA and CDR2 SQIVND (reference sequence). Trimming pared 0 bases from V and 4 bases from J, leaving 6 bases between. The CDR3 consists of 13 residues. The CDR3 DNA follows: TGTGCCAGTAGTATAGATGAGGGAGAGACCCAGTACTTC. It translates to CASSIDEGETQYF.

The gene calls are TRBV5-4 and TRBJ2-3; D is perhaps TRBD1 (5 bases). V was shortened by 4 bases and J by 2 bases, with 11 bases between the two germline ends. Germline-derived CDR1 and CDR2 are SGHNT and YYREEE (reference sequence). The CDR3 is 14 amino acids. CDR3 amino acids: CASSPDTSTDTQYF. The CDR3 region has the DNA TGTGCCAGCAGCCCGGACACCTCCACAGATACGCAGTATTTT.

The genes are TRBV11-2 and TRBJ2-7; tentatively, D is TRBD1 (5 bases). CDR1 is SGHAT, CDR2 FQNNGV, per germline. This CDR3 comprises 15 residues. With 1 base removed from V and 5 bases from J, the gap between germline ends came to 15 bases. This CDR3 reads CASSLGLGQGNEQYF. The CDR3 DNA reads TGTGCCAGCAGCTTAGGGTTAGGGCAGGGAAACGAGCAGTACTTC.